The 18 T cell receptor beta chains below all came from one sample that was sequenced in a study of cytomegalovirus exposure and HLA in healthy donors. The PCR employed 60 Vbeta primers together with 13 Jbeta primers. Generated by immunoSEQ multiplex PCR, the TCRdb table keeps only in-frame clones and is missing some. The table lists under 200,000 clones, approximately 80% of them singletons, with 13% to 15% in the top ten. Material: PBMCs. All receptors derive from a woman aged 30 to 39 in good health and CMV-seropositive.

The genes are TRBV5-6 and TRBJ2-7, with a weak D call TRBD1 (6 bases). The CDR3 extends over 15 amino acids. The germline gives CDR1 SGHDT, CDR2 YYEEEE. Trimming stripped 1 base from V and 1 base from J, with 12 bases between. The CDR3 region is CASSLPGDLSYEQYF. The CDR3 DNA reads TGTGCCAGCAGCTTGCCAGGGGATTTATCCTACGAGCAGTACTTC. The entire variable domain, with the rest obtained from reference TRBV5-6 and TRBJ2-7, is as follows: DAGVTQSPTHLIKTRGQQVTLRCSPKSGHDTVSWYQQALGQGPQFIFQYYEEEERQRGNFPDRFSGHQFPNYSSELNVNALLLGDSALYLCASSLPGDLSYEQYFGPGTRLTVT.

This clone was picked up a small number of times. The chain combines TRBV28 with TRBJ1-1, with 8 bases that match TRBD1. Germline-derived CDR1 and CDR2 are MDHEN and SYDVKM. CDR3 size: 17 residues. The trim removed 4 bases at V and 0 bases at J, leaving 10 bases unmatched. The CDR3 nucleotides read TGTGCCAGCAGTTCCACCGGGACAGGTCTTTTGAACACTGAAGCTTTCTTT. Its translation is CASSSTGTGLLNTEAFF.

This chain connects TRBV6-7 to TRBJ2-5; 10 nucleotides line up with TRBD2. TRBV6-7 is flagged as an ORF with uncertain function. The CDR3 consists of 17 residues. The V and J ends lost 0 bases and 5 bases, in that order; junction bases with no gene match: 9. Here the CDR3 DNA reads TGTGCCAGCAGTTACTCCCTGTGGACTAGCGGTGGGGAGACCCAGTACTTC. This gives the protein CASSYSLWTSGGETQYF.

The chain employs TRBV5-4 and TRBJ2-5; 9 positions match TRBD1. The J call may be in error: the DNA end matches TRBJ2-7 better. Per germline, CDR1 SGHNT and CDR2 YYREEE (reference sequence). This CDR3 is 14 amino acids long. In DNA, the CDR3 is TGTGCCAGCAGCCCCCGGGACAGGGACCACGAGCAGTACTTC. This translates into CASSPRDRDHEQYF.

The rearrangement joins TRBV5-1 to TRBJ2-1; 8 nucleotides agree with TRBD2. The CDR3 runs to 16 residues. The germline CDR1 and CDR2 sequences are SGHRS and YFSETQ. With V trimmed by 4 bases and J by 8 bases, 14 bases remained unmatched. The CDR3 here is CASSRGFAGGLDEQFF. CDR3 bases: TGCGCCAGCAGCCGCGGGTTTGCGGGGGGTTTGGATGAGCAGTTCTTC.

The CDR3 here is CASSIGPAGGQETQYF. The DNA for the CDR3 is TGTGCCAGTAGTATAGGTCCAGCGGGGGGCCAAGAGACCCAGTACTTC. The V and J genes are TRBV19 and TRBJ2-5; 9 bases agree with TRBD2. The CDR3 has 16 residues. The V segment lost 1 base and the J segment 1 base; nucleotides outside the gene matches: 4. The V gene's germline CDR1 is LNHDA and CDR2 SQIVND (reference sequence).

The chain employs TRBV4-1 and TRBJ2-3; 11 bases are shared with TRBD2. The V gene's germline CDR1 is MGHRA and CDR2 YSYEKL. Trimming took 3 bases from V and 3 from J; bases not matched to a gene: 5. This CDR3 is 16 amino acids long. The CDR3 region is CASSHSLAGETDTQYF. CDR3 coding DNA: TGCGCCAGCAGCCACTCACTAGCGGGGGAGACAGATACGCAGTATTTT.

This clone was observed once. The rearrangement links TRBV12-5 to TRBJ1-5; 7 nucleotides line up with TRBD1. Looked up from germline, CDR1 is LGHNT and CDR2 is FRNRAP. V lost 7 bases to trimming and J lost 4 bases; unmatched junction nucleotides: 16. The CDR3 has 17 amino acids. The CDR3 here is CASAPRLWDSLNQPQHF. CDR3 coding DNA: TGTGCTAGTGCCCCGCGACTCTGGGACAGCTTAAATCAGCCCCAGCATTTT.

This clone was picked up one time. The rearrangement links TRBV6-1 to TRBJ2-2; D ambiguous. The V end lost 4 bases, the J end lost 3 bases, and 9 bases lay between the germline ends. There are 14 residues in the CDR3. CDR1 is MNHNS and CDR2 is SASEGT in the germline V gene. DNA for the CDR3: TGTGCCAGCAGTGGTACGGTGGACACCGGGGAGCTGTTTTTT. Translated, it gives CASSGTVDTGELFF.

J is TRBJ1-3 and V is TRBV5-4; D possibly corresponds to TRBD1 (6 bases). Trimming removed 4 bases from V and 0 bases from J, with 14 bases in between. The CDR3 covers 16 residues. Germline CDR1 is SGHNT and CDR2 is YYREEE (reference sequence). Here the CDR3 DNA reads TGTGCCAGCAGCGGGGATAGGGGGGGCTCTGGAAACACCATATATTTT. Residues: CASSGDRGGSGNTIYF.

In the case of this clone: In the same sample, other DNA sequences code for this CDR3. V gene TRBV29-1 combines with J gene TRBJ2-5; D might be TRBD1 (6 bases). CDR1 is SQVTM and CDR2 is ANQGSEA in the germline V gene. The CDR3 runs 11 residues. V lost 4 bases to trimming and J lost 5 bases, with 8 bases between them. Here the CDR3 DNA reads TGCAGCGTTGGTCAGGGGGAGACCCAGTACTTC. It specifies CSVGQGETQYF.

The V gene is TRBV7-9, the J gene TRBJ1-3; D uncertain. CDR1 is SEHNR and CDR2 is FQNEAQ in the germline V gene (reference sequence). This CDR3 spans 15 amino acids. V was pared by 1 base and J by 0 bases, with 7 bases between. CDR3 DNA: TGTGCCAGCAGCTTAGGGGAGATCTCTGGAAACACCATATATTTT. Translation gives CASSLGEISGNTIYF.

The chain uses TRBV5-1 and TRBJ1-5; D perhaps matches TRBD1 (6 bases). The germline CDR1 and CDR2 sequences are SGHRS and YFSETQ. The CDR3 totals 13 residues. Trimming left V 4 bases short and J 4 bases short, with 9 bases between. CDR3 nucleotide sequence: TGCGCCAGCAGCGCAGGGGCAAATCAGCCCCAGCATTTT. Its translation is CASSAGANQPQHF.

V usage is TRBV18 and J usage is TRBJ1-2; D is possibly TRBD1 (6 bases). Germline V gives CDR1 KGHSH, CDR2 LQKENI. V was cut by 3 bases and J by 3 bases, with 11 bases left in between. This CDR3 has 14 amino acids. Here the CDR3 DNA reads TGTGCCAGCTCACCTACGCCAGGGGACTATGGCTACACCTTC. Encoded protein: CASSPTPGDYGYTF.

The chain recombines TRBV6-4 with TRBJ1-2; 11 nucleotides line up with TRBD1. Per germline, CDR1 MRHNA and CDR2 SNTAGT. This CDR3 is 15 amino acids long. Trimming at V came to 5 bases and at J to 7 bases, leaving 9 bases not matched to a gene. CDR3 amino acids: CASSRYGQGASGYTF. For the CDR3, the DNA is TGTGCCAGCAGTCGCTATGGACAGGGGGCATCTGGCTACACCTTC.

The CDR3 protein is CSAEQAYEQYF. CDR3 nucleotide sequence: TGCAGTGCTGAACAGGCCTACGAGCAGTACTTC. This rearrangement joins TRBV20-1 to TRBJ2-7, with D perhaps matching TRBD1 (5 bases). Germline V CDR1 and CDR2: DFQATT, SNEGSKA (reference sequence). The CDR3 runs to 11 residues. V dropped 5 bases and J dropped 2 bases, with 7 bases sitting between them.

A few counts support this clone. The gene calls are TRBV28 and TRBJ2-3; 8 nucleotides match TRBD2. The CDR3 runs 15 residues. Germline CDR1 MDHEN, CDR2 SYDVKM. Trimming cost V 10 bases and J 9 bases; bases outside gene matches: 18. The CDR3 here is CAITSPGTSRRTQYF. In DNA, the CDR3 is TGTGCCATTACCTCCCCCGGGACTAGTCGTCGAACGCAGTATTTT.

This chain links TRBV6-5 with TRBJ2-2; tentative D call: TRBD2 (6 bases). The germline V and J ends were trimmed by 0 bases and 9 bases, with 14 bases remaining between them. Germline V gene lookup returns CDR1 MNHEY and CDR2 SVGAGI. This CDR3 has 15 residues. The CDR3 protein is CASSYSGSAARELFF. CDR3 DNA sequence: TGTGCCAGCAGTTACTCCGGGAGCGCGGCCCGGGAGCTGTTTTTT.